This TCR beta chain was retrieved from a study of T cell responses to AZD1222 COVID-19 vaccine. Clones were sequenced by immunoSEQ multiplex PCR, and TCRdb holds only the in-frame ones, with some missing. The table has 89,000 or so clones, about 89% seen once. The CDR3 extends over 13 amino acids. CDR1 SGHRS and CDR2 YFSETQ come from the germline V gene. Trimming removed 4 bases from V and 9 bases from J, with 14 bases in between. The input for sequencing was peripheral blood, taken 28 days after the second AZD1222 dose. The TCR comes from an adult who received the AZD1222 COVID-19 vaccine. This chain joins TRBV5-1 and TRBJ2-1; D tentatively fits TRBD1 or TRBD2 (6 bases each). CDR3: CASSPGGSSEQFF. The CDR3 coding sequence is TGCGCCAGCAGCCCCGGGGGCAGTTCTGAGCAGTTCTTC.